This T cell receptor (beta chain) came from a study of shared clonotypes between healthy human individuals. Whole-study context: Sampling drew on donors who were a couple of women and a few men aged 18 to 49. Study observations and caveats: Clonotypes which were not shared had lower generation probabilities than clonotypes that all four donors shared.

A note on this clone: Its target is not known.

Assay: immunoSEQ multiplex PCR; the TCRdb copy retains only in-frame clones and omits some. The profile covers around 510,000 clones, with about 96% appearing a single time and approximately 0.067% taken by the ten largest. CDR1 and CDR2 (germline): SSHAT, FNYEAQ (reference sequence). This CDR3 region has 14 residues. With 11 bases clipped from V and 4 bases from J, the junction kept 12 bases outside the gene matches. This sequence originates from a woman aged 30 to 39 in good health. V is TRBV7-7 and J is TRBJ2-3; 7 bases align to TRBD2. The sequenced sample was naive CD4+ T cells sorted from blood. As to subset: CD45RA+ positively selected. CDR3 DNA sequence: TGTGCCTCCTCTGCGGGAGAAGGAGCAGATACGCAGTATTTT. Its protein product is CASSAGEGADTQYF.